These 9 T cell receptor beta chains were all obtained from the same sample, sequenced in a study of cytomegalovirus exposure and HLA in healthy donors. Vbeta (60) and Jbeta (13) primers were used in the PCR. Profiling relied on immunoSEQ multiplex PCR, and the TCRdb table lists in-frame clones only, not all of them. The sample includes fewer than 130,000 clones, roughly 70% seen only once; the top ten take roughly 11%. The sequenced sample consisted of PBMCs. These TCRs come from a man aged 35-49 years in good health and CMV-seropositive.

V is TRBV5-1 and J is TRBJ2-1, with D possibly matching TRBD1 (5 bases). The germline V and J ends were trimmed by 0 bases and 8 bases, with 15 bases remaining between them. The CDR3 runs to 15 residues. CDR1 SGHRS and CDR2 YFSETQ come from the germline V gene. In nucleotides, the CDR3 is TGCGCCAGCAGCTTGGAATTCGGTAGGGGCCATGAGCAGTTCTTC. Its protein is CASSLEFGRGHEQFF.

This clone was observed a single time. The J gene is TRBJ2-3, the V gene TRBV5-1, with 12 bases that match TRBD2. The CDR3 is made up of 16 amino acids. Germline loops: CDR1 SGHRS, CDR2 YFSETQ. V lost 2 bases, J lost 4 bases, and 5 bases stayed unmatched. CDR3 sequence (DNA): TGCGCCAGCAGCTTCCGACTAGCGGGAGCCGCAGATACGCAGTATTTT. Translated: CASSFRLAGAADTQYF.

Only a few counts were recorded for this clone. This sequence joins TRBV4-3 and TRBJ2-7; 7 bases line up with TRBD2. The CDR3 has 15 amino acids. Germline V gene sequence: CDR1 LGHNA, CDR2 YSLEER. Germline trimming cut 4 bases from V and 1 base from J; bases unmatched to any gene: 7. In DNA form, the CDR3 reads TGCGCCAGCAGCCCCGGGGCTAGCGGTTCCTACGAGCAGTACTTC. It codes for CASSPGASGSYEQYF.

This chain connects TRBV30 to TRBJ1-2, with D perhaps TRBD1 (5 bases). The CDR3 totals 14 residues. V was cut by 8 bases and J by 6 bases, with 22 bases left in between. Germline lookup yields CDR1 GTSNPN and CDR2 SVGIG (reference sequence). CDR3 in DNA: TGTGCCATGGAGACACACCCAGGGAGGAATGGCTACACCTTC. This gives the protein CAMETHPGRNGYTF.

The J gene is TRBJ2-5, the V gene TRBV7-9, with D perhaps TRBD2 (6 bases). CDR3 size: 18 residues. Germline CDR1 is SEHNR and CDR2 is FQNEAQ (reference sequence). V dropped 5 bases and J dropped 4 bases, with 26 bases sitting between them. CDR3 in DNA: TGTGCCAGCAGCCAAGTTGGGGGGAGCAGGGCGGCAGGAGAGACCCAGTACTTC. It codes for CASSQVGGSRAAGETQYF.

The chain carries TRBV30 and TRBJ1-4; maybe TRBD1 (6 bases). The V gene's germline CDR1 is GTSNPN and CDR2 SVGIG (reference sequence). The CDR3 loop spans 14 amino acids. Trimming pared 3 bases from V and 7 bases from J, leaving 15 bases between. The CDR3 loop reads CAWRTGGGTEKLFF. Written as DNA, the CDR3 is TGTGCCTGGAGGACGGGAGGGGGGACTGAAAAACTGTTTTTT.

This clone was picked up a small number of times. V usage is TRBV5-6 and J usage is TRBJ2-5, with D possibly being TRBD1 (5 bases). Germline V gene sequence: CDR1 SGHDT, CDR2 YYEEEE. The V end lost 5 bases, the J end lost 4 bases, and 15 bases lay between the germline ends. The CDR3 has 14 amino acids. The CDR3 sequence: CASRRDSSGETQYF. CDR3 bases: TGTGCCAGCAGGCGAGACAGTTCTGGAGAGACCCAGTACTTC.

There are a few counts of this clone. The J gene is TRBJ1-4, the V gene TRBV7-6, with TRBD1 as a possible D gene (5 bases). Per germline, CDR1 SGHVS and CDR2 FNYEAQ. The CDR3 extends over 14 amino acids. The V end lost 5 bases, the J end lost 8 bases, and 15 bases lay between the germline ends. CDR3 DNA: TGTGCCAGCAGCCCACGTCTCGGGGGAGAAAAACTGTTTTTT. Encoded protein: CASSPRLGGEKLFF.

The V and J genes are TRBV7-8 and TRBJ1-2, with 8 bases lining up with TRBD1. V lost 5 bases, J lost 4 bases, and 9 bases stayed unmatched. This CDR3 spans 15 amino acids. Germline CDR1 and CDR2: SGHVS and FQNEAQ. CDR3 protein: CASSPKGQVVYGYTF. In DNA form, the CDR3 reads TGTGCCAGCAGCCCGAAGGGACAGGTGGTCTATGGCTACACCTTC.